Each of the 5 T cell receptor beta chains below was sequenced from the same sample in a study of blood T cell repertoires in COVID-19. Profiling relied on immunoSEQ multiplex PCR, and the TCRdb table lists in-frame clones only, not all of them. The sample lists about 250,000 clones; more than 75% were seen once. Source material: peripheral blood. Source of these receptors: an older woman who had recovered from COVID-19.

This chain joins TRBV21-1 and TRBJ2-3; TRBD1 reflects the table's D call only, with no check against the DNA. TRBV21-1 is deemed a pseudogene. CDR3 length: 18 amino acids. CDR3 bases: TGTGCCAGCAGCACGAAGCCGGGACAAACCTCGGGGACAGATACGCAGTATTTT. It encodes CASSTKPGQTSGTDTQYF.

The chain employs TRBV4-2 and TRBJ2-5; 9 bases are a match to TRBD2. The ends lost 1 base at V and 3 bases at J; junction bases unmatched: 3. The germline V gene encodes CDR1 LGHNA and CDR2 YNFKEQ. The CDR3 has 15 amino acids. CDR3 coding DNA: TGTGCCAGCAGCCAAGGGGGACTAGCCGAAGAGACCCAGTACTTC. Its protein is CASSQGGLAEETQYF.

The chain recombines TRBV7-8 with TRBJ1-3, with no clear D. Trimming pared 5 bases from V and 0 bases from J, leaving 14 bases between. This CDR3 contains 16 residues. CDR1 SGHVS and CDR2 FQNEAQ come from the germline V gene. The CDR3 DNA sequence: TGTGCCAGCAGCCCCCTGACCGGGAACTCTGGAAACACCATATATTTT. Translation: CASSPLTGNSGNTIYF.

V gene TRBV6-4 combines with J gene TRBJ2-2; 14 bases are a match to TRBD2. Germline lookup yields CDR1 MRHNA and CDR2 SNTAGT. The V segment lost 6 bases and the J segment 6 bases; nucleotides outside the gene matches: 6. The CDR3 has 16 residues. In nucleotides, the CDR3 is TGTGCCAGCAGCCCGGGACTAGCGGGGGCGTCCGGGGAGCTGTTTTTT. This encodes CASSPGLAGASGELFF.

This clone was observed once. This sequence joins TRBV7-2 and TRBJ2-3; D not certain. Germline V gene sequence: CDR1 SGHTA, CDR2 FQGNSA. CDR3 length: 15 residues. V was shortened by 5 bases and J by 1 base, with 13 bases between the two germline ends. DNA of the CDR3: TGTGCCAGCAGCCTTACCTCCAGTCGCACAGATACGCAGTATTTT. Residues: CASSLTSSRTDTQYF.